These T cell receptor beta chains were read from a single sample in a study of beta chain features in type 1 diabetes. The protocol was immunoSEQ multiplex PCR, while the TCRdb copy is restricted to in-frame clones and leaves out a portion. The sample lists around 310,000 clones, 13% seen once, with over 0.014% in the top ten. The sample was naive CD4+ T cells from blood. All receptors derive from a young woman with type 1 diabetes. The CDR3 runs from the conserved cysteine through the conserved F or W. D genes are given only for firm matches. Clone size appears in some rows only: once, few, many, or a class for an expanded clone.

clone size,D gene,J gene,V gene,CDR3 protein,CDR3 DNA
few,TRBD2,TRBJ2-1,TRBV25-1,CASSISGRRSEQFF,TGTGCCAGCAGTATCAGCGGGAGGAGGAGTGAGCAGTTCTTC
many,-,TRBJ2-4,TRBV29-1,CSVEEVAKNIQYF,TGCAGCGTTGAGGAGGTAGCCAAAAACATTCAGTACTTC
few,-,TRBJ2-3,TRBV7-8,CASTGDLPTDTQYF,TGTGCCAGCACCGGGGACTTACCGACAGATACGCAGTATTTT
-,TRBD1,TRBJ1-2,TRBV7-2,CASSLGGTGYGYTF,TGTGCCAGCAGCTTAGGCGGGACAGGGTACGGCTACACCTTC
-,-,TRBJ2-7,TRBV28,CASRTGFSYEQYF,TGTGCCAGCAGAACGGGGTTCTCCTACGAGCAGTACTTC
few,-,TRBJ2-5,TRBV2,CASRQDLGETQYF,TGTGCCAGCAGACAGGACCTGGGGGAGACCCAGTACTTC
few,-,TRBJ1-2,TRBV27,CASSTFLDGGYTF,TGTGCCAGCAGTACGTTCCTAGACGGTGGCTACACCTTC
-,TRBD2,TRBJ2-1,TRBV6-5,CASRSLAGVYNEQFF,TGTGCCAGCAGATCACTAGCGGGGGTGTACAATGAGCAGTTCTTC
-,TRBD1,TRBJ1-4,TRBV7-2,CASSFDRANEKLFF,TGTGCCAGCAGCTTCGACAGGGCTAATGAAAAACTGTTTTTT
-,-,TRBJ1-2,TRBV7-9,CASSPTDNYGYTF,TGTGCCAGCAGCCCTACCGATAACTATGGCTACACCTTC
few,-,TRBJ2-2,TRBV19,CASTANFVSGDTGELFF,TGTGCCAGTACCGCCAATTTTGTATCAGGGGACACCGGGGAGCTGTTTTTT
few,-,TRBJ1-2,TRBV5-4,CASSLASRDGYTF,TGTGCCAGCAGCTTGGCTTCTCGGGATGGCTACACCTTC
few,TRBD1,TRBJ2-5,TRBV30,CAWSGGQGAKETQYF,TGTGCCTGGAGTGGCGGCCAGGGGGCAAAAGAGACCCAGTACTTC
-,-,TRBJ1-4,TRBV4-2,CASSGGVSKLFF,TGTGCCAGCAGCGGGGGGGTGTCAAAACTGTTTTTT
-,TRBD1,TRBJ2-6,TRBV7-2,CASSLEGGRGLVGANVLTF,TGTGCCAGCAGCTTAGAAGGTGGCAGGGGGCTCGTTGGGGCCAACGTCCTGACTTTC
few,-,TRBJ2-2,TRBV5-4,CASSRTVLAGELFF,TGTGCCAGCAGCCGAACGGTATTGGCCGGGGAGCTGTTTTTT
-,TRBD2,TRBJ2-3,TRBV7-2,CASSSRTSGSTDTQYF,TGTGCCAGCAGCTCTCGGACTAGCGGAAGCACAGATACGCAGTATTTT
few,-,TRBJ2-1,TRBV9,CASSVGGQNNEQFF,TGTGCCAGCAGCGTGGGGGGACAGAACAATGAGCAGTTCTTC
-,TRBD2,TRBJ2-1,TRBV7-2,CASSFREGRLSEQFF,TGTGCCAGCAGCTTCCGGGAGGGTAGGCTCAGTGAGCAGTTCTTC
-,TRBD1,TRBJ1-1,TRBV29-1,CSVVRGLITEAFF,TGCAGCGTTGTAAGGGGGCTGATCACTGAAGCTTTCTTT
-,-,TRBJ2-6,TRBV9,CASSVPWAGANVLTF,TGTGCCAGCAGCGTACCCTGGGCCGGGGCCAACGTCCTGACTTTC
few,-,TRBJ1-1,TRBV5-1,CASTLQGNTEAFF,TGCGCCAGCACCCTACAGGGAAACACTGAAGCTTTCTTT
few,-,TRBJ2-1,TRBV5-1,CASSYGSTEQFF,TGCGCCAGCAGCTACGGGAGCACTGAGCAGTTCTTC
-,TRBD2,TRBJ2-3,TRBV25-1,CASSESRTSTDTQYF,TGTGCCAGCAGTGAATCAAGGACTAGTACAGATACGCAGTATTTT
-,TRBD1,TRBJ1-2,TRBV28,CAHGRGDRENYGYTF,TGTGCCCACGGTAGGGGGGACAGGGAAAACTATGGCTACACCTTC
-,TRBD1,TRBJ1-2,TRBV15,CATSRRLTGTGMMRATF,TGTGCCACCAGCAGGCGCCTCACCGGGACAGGGATGATGAGGGCAACCTTC
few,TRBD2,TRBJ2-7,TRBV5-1,CASSPGTSGHEQYF,TGCGCCAGCAGCCCAGGGACTAGCGGGCACGAGCAGTACTTC
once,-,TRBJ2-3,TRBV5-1,CASSLTPTITDTQYF,TGCGCCAGCAGCTTGACGCCTACCATCACAGATACGCAGTATTTT
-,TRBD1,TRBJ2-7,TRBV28,CASRGPGQGKNEQYF,TGTGCCAGCAGGGGGCCGGGACAGGGAAAAAACGAGCAGTACTTC
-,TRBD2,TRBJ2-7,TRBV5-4,CASNKGGSSSYEQYF,TGTGCCAGCAATAAGGGCGGGAGTAGCTCCTACGAGCAGTACTTC
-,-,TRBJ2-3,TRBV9,CASSVNELADTQYF,TGTGCCAGCAGCGTAAACGAGTTGGCAGATACGCAGTATTTT
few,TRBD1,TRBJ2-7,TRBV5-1,CASSLGQGVYEQYF,TGCGCCAGCAGCTTGGGTCAGGGGGTCTACGAGCAGTACTTC
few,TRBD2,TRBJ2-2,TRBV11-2,CASSRPRTSGFPATGELFF,TGTGCCAGCAGTCGGCCCAGGACTAGCGGGTTCCCGGCCACCGGGGAGCTGTTTTTT
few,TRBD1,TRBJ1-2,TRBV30,CAWSYPGQASGYTF,TGTGCCTGGAGTTACCCAGGACAGGCCTCTGGCTACACCTTC
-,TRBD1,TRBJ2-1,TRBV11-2,CASSLSHLGQGNNEQFF,TGTGCCAGCAGCTTATCTCATCTCGGACAGGGGAACAATGAGCAGTTCTTC
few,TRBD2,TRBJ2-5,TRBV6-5,CASSKGLAGDQTQYF,TGTGCCAGCAGCAAGGGACTAGCGGGGGATCAGACCCAGTACTTC
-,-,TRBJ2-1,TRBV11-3,CASSLGPHPYNEQFF,TGTGCCAGCAGCTTAGGCCCACACCCCTACAATGAGCAGTTCTTC
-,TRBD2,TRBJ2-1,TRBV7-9,CASSPTLAGGIYNEQFF,TGTGCCAGCAGCCCGACCTTAGCGGGAGGGATCTACAATGAGCAGTTCTTC
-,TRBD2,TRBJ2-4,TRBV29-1,CSVKRSSGIKNIQYF,TGCAGCGTCAAAAGATCGAGCGGGATCAAAAACATTCAGTACTTC
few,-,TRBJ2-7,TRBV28,CASRADITSFEQYF,TGTGCCAGCAGGGCGGACATAACCTCCTTCGAGCAGTACTTC
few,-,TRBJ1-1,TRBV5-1,CASASRSKNSEAFF,TGCGCCAGCGCCTCACGAAGTAAAAACTCTGAAGCTTTCTTT
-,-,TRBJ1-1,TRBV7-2,CASSFTQGTEAFF,TGTGCCAGCAGCTTCACCCAGGGAACTGAAGCTTTCTTT
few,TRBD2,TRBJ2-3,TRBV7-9,CASSLDGRGSDTQYF,TGTGCCAGCAGCTTAGACGGGAGGGGATCCGATACGCAGTATTTT
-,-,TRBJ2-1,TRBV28,CASSLDRAVVGQFF,TGTGCCAGCAGTTTAGACAGAGCAGTGGTCGGGCAGTTCTTC
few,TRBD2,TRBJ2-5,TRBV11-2,CASSFIAGGPPQETQYF,TGTGCCAGCAGCTTTATAGCGGGAGGGCCGCCCCAAGAGACCCAGTACTTC
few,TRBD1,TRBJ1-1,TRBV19,CARRPDRGGMNTEAFF,TGTGCCAGGCGCCCGGACAGGGGGGGAATGAACACTGAAGCTTTCTTT
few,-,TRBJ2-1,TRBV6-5,CASSRGLSNEQFF,TGTGCCAGCAGTAGGGGCCTGTCCAATGAGCAGTTCTTC
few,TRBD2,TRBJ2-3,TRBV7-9,CASSSWRESVDTQYF,TGTGCCAGCAGCTCCTGGCGGGAGTCGGTAGATACGCAGTATTTT
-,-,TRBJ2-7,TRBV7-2,CASTHGVSYEQYF,TGTGCCAGCACCCATGGAGTCTCCTACGAGCAGTACTTC
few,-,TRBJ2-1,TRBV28,CAAGPVPSTYNEQFF,TGTGCCGCGGGGCCAGTCCCTTCGACCTACAATGAGCAGTTCTTC
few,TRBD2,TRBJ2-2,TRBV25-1,CASSGYLAGGSGTGELFF,TGTGCCAGCAGTGGATATCTAGCGGGAGGGTCGGGCACCGGGGAGCTGTTTTTT
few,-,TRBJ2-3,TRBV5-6,CATSSASQTDTQYF,TGTGCCACCTCTAGCGCCTCGCAAACAGATACGCAGTATTTT
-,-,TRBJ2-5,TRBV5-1,CASSGLAAQETQYF,TGCGCCAGCAGCGGGTTAGCGGCTCAAGAGACCCAGTACTTC
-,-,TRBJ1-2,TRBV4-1,CASSQDPTSTYGYTF,TGCGCCAGCAGCCAAGATCCTACCTCAACTTATGGCTACACCTTC
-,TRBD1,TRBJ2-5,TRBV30,CAWSDIRGSQETQYF,TGTGCCTGGAGTGACATCAGGGGGAGCCAAGAGACCCAGTACTTC
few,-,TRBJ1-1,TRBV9,CASSVQPAGTEAFF,TGTGCCAGCAGCGTTCAGCCAGCGGGCACTGAAGCTTTCTTT
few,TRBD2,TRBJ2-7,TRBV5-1,CASSSTSGSYEQYF,TGCGCCAGCAGTTCGACTAGCGGGTCCTACGAGCAGTACTTC
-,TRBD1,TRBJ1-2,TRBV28,CASTGGVNYGYTF,TGTGCCAGCACAGGGGGAGTTAACTATGGCTACACCTTC